The 2 T cell receptor beta chains below were found in one sample sequenced in a study of blood T cell repertoires in COVID-19. The method was immunoSEQ multiplex PCR; TCRdb's version includes in-frame clones alone and lacks a portion of them. The table lists over 150,000 clones, over 80% of them singletons, with 9.1% in the top ten. The specimen sequenced was peripheral blood. These receptors were collected from an elderly woman with active or convalescent COVID-19.

The genes are TRBV7-2 and TRBJ2-6; tentatively, D is TRBD2 (5 bases). Germline V gene lookup returns CDR1 SGHTA and CDR2 FQGNSA. The CDR3 covers 15 residues. Trimming cost V 5 bases and J 2 bases, with 10 bases left between them. The CDR3 loop is CASSPGNTGANVLTF. The CDR3 DNA reads TGTGCCAGCAGCCCCGGGAATACTGGGGCCAACGTCCTGACTTTC.

This clone was seen only once. The chain combines TRBV5-5 with TRBJ1-4; D is undetermined. This CDR3 contains 16 residues. Germline values: CDR1 SGHKS, CDR2 YYEKEE (reference sequence). The V gene lost 0 bases and the J gene lost 2 bases, with 11 bases spanning the gap. CDR3 region: CASSLEAGGTNEKLFF. Written as DNA, the CDR3 is TGTGCCAGCAGCTTGGAGGCAGGTGGCACTAATGAAAAACTGTTTTTT.